A single sample gave rise to the 4 T cell receptor beta chains below, sequenced in a study of blood T cell repertoires in COVID-19. Assay used: immunoSEQ multiplex PCR; TCRdb lists only in-frame clones, some missing. Of 200,000 to 250,000 clones in the sample, roughly 84% were seen once. Sequences were obtained from PBMCs or T cells enriched from blood (not recorded which). The receptor source for this set is a middle-aged woman who had recovered from COVID-19.

This rearrangement joins TRBV7-2 to TRBJ2-1; 7 bases line up with TRBD2. V dropped 5 bases and J dropped 6; count of bases not matched to a gene: 4. This CDR3 contains 13 residues. Germline values: CDR1 SGHTA, CDR2 FQGNSA. CDR3 in amino acids: CASSLSGINEQFF. CDR3 nucleotides: TGTGCCAGCAGCCTAAGCGGGATCAATGAGCAGTTCTTC. The full variable domain, its missing parts supplied by reference TRBV7-2 and TRBJ2-1, is GAGVSQSPSNKVTEKGKDVELRCDPISGHTALYWYRQSLGQGLEFLIYFQGNSAPDKSGLPSDRFSAERTGGSVSTLTIQRTQQEDSAVYLCASSLSGINEQFFGPGTRLTVL.

The rearrangement joins TRBV6-2 or TRBV6-3 to TRBJ2-7; 10 bases map to TRBD1. With V trimmed by 2 bases and J by 6 bases, 10 bases remained unmatched. This CDR3 is 16 amino acids long. The germline CDR1 and CDR2 sequences are MNHEY and SVGEGT. The CDR3 sequence: CASSYIAAGQGSEQYV. The CDR3 coding sequence is TGTGCCAGCAGTTACATAGCTGCGGGACAGGGGTCCGAGCAGTACGTC.

This rearrangement joins TRBV5-8 to TRBJ2-7, with D unresolved. Germline values: CDR1 SGHTS, CDR2 YDEGEE. The CDR3 runs to 11 residues. The ends were cut back, 2 bases at V and 4 bases at J, with 4 bases in the middle. The CDR3 nucleotides read TGTGCCAGCAGCTTTAAATACGAGCAGTACTTC. It codes for CASSFKYEQYF.

Remarks on this clone: This sample also contains other DNA sequences that code for the same CDR3. V usage is TRBV7-2 and J usage is TRBJ1-5; possibly TRBD1 for D (6 bases). Looked up from germline, CDR1 is SGHTA and CDR2 is FQGNSA. The CDR3 loop spans 14 amino acids. V lost 5 bases to trimming and J lost 2 bases, with 10 bases between them. The CDR3 coding sequence is TGTGCCAGCAGCCCAGAGGGGGGCAATCAGCCCCAGCATTTT. Amino acid sequence: CASSPEGGNQPQHF. The whole variable domain, remainder taken from reference TRBV7-2 and TRBJ1-5, is GAGVSQSPSNKVTEKGKDVELRCDPISGHTALYWYRQSLGQGLEFLIYFQGNSAPDKSGLPSDRFSAERTGGSVSTLTIQRTQQEDSAVYLCASSPEGGNQPQHFGDGTRLSIL.